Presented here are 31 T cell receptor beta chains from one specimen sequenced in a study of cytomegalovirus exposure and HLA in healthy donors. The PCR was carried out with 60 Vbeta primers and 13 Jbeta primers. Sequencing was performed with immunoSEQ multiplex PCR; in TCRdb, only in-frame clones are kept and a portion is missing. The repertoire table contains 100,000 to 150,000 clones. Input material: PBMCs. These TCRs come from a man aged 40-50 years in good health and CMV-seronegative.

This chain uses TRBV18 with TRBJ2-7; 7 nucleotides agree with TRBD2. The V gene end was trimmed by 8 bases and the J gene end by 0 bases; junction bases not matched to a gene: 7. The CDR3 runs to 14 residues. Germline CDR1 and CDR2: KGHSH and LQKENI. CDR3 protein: CASTTSAYSYEQYF. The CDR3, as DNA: TGTGCCAGCACTACTAGCGCCTACTCCTACGAGCAGTACTTC.

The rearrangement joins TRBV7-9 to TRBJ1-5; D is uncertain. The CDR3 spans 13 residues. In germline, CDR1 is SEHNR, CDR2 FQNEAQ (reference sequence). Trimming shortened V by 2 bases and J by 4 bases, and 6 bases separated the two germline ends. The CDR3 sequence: CASSLNWNQPQHF. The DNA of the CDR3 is TGTGCCAGCAGCTTAAACTGGAATCAGCCCCAGCATTTT.

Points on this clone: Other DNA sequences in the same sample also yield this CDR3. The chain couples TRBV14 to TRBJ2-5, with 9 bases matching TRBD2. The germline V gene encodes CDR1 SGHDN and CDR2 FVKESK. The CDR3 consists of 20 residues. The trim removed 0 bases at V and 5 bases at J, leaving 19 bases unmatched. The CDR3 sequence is CASSQDPFDILAGLVETQYF. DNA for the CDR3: TGTGCCAGCAGCCAAGATCCATTCGACATTCTAGCGGGGCTAGTCGAGACCCAGTACTTC.

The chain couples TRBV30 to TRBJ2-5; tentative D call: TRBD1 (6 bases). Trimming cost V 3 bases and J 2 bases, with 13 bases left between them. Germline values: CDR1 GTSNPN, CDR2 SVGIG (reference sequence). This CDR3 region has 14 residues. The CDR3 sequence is CAWSTGTRQETQYF. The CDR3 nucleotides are TGTGCCTGGAGCACCGGGACACGTCAAGAGACCCAGTACTTC.

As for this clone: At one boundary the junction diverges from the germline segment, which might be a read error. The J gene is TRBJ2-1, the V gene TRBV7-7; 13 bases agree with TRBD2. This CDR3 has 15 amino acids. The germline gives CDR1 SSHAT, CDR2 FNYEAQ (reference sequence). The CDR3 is CASSLGTSGMNEQFF. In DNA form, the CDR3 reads TGTGCTAGCAGCTTAGGGACTAGCGGGATGAATGAGCAGTTCTTC.

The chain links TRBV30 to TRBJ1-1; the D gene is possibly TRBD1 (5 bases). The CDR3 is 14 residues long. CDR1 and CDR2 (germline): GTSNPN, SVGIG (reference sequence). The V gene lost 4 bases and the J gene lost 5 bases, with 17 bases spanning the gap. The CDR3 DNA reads TGTGCCTGGACGGGAGGGGTCCTGGGGACTGAAGCTTTCTTT. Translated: CAWTGGVLGTEAFF. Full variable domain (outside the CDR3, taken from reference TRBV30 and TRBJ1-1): SQTIHQWPATLVQPVGSPLSLECTVEGTSNPNLYWYRQAAGRGLQLLFYSVGIGQISSEVPQNLSASRPQDRQFILSSKKLLLSDSGFYLCAWTGGVLGTEAFFGQGTRLTVV.

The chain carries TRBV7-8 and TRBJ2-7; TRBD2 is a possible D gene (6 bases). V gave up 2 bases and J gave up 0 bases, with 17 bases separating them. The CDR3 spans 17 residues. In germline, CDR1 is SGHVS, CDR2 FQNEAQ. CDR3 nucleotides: TGTGCCAGCAGCTTAAGGCGGGTCGGGCGGGACTCCTACGAGCAGTACTTC. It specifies CASSLRRVGRDSYEQYF. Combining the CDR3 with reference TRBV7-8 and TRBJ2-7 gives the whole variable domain GAGVSQSPRYKVAKRGQDVALRCDPISGHVSLFWYQQALGQGPEFLTYFQNEAQLDKSGLPSDRFFAERPEGSVSTLKIQRTQQEDSAVYLCASSLRRVGRDSYEQYFGPGTRLTVT.

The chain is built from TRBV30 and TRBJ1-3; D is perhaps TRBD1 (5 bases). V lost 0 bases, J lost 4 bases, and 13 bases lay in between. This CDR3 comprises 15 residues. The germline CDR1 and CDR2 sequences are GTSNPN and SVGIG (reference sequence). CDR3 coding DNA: TGTGCCTGGAGTGTACTGTGGGGGGTCGGAAACACCATATATTTT. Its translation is CAWSVLWGVGNTIYF.

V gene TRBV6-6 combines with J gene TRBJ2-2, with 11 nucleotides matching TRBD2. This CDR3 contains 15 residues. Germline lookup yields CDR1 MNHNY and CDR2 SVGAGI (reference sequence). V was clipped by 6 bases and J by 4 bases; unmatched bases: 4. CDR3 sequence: CASRSSGRGTGELFF. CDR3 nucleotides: TGTGCCAGCAGGAGTAGCGGGAGGGGCACCGGGGAGCTGTTTTTT.

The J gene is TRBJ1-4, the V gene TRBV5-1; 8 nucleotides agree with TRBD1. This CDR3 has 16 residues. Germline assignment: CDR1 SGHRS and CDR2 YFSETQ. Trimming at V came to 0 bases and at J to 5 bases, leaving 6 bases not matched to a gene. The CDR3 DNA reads TGCGCCAGCAGCTTGGGGACAGGGAAGGAGAATGAAAAACTGTTTTTT. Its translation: CASSLGTGKENEKLFF.

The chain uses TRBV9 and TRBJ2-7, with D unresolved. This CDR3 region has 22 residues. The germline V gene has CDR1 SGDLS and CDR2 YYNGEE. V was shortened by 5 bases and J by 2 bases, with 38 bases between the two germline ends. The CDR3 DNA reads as TGTGCCAGCAGGGAAAACAGTCACCCCGCAGTCACCTCACCCTCATCTACCTACGAGCAGTACTTC. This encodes CASRENSHPAVTSPSSTYEQYF.

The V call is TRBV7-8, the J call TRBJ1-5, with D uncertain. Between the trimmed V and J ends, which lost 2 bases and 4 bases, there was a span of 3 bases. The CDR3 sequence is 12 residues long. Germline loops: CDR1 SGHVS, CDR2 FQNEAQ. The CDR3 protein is CASSLQNQPQHF. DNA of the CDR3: TGTGCCAGCAGCTTACAAAATCAGCCCCAGCATTTT.

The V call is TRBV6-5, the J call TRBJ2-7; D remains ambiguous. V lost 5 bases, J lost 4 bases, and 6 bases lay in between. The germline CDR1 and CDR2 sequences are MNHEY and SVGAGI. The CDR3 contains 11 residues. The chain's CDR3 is CASSKLYEQYF. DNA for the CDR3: TGTGCCAGCAGTAAACTATACGAGCAGTACTTC.

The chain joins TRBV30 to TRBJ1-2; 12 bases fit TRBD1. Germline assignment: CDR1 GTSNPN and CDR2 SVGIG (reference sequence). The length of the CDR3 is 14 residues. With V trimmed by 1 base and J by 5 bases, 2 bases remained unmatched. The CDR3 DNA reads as TGTGCCTGGAGTGGGGGACAGGGGGCGTATGGCTACACCTTC. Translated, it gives CAWSGGQGAYGYTF.

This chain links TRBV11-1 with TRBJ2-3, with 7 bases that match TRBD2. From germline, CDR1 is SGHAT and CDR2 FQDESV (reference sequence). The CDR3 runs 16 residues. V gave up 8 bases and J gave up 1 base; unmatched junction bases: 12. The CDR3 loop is CASRLGGSGGTDTQYF. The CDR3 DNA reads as TGTGCCAGCCGTTTGGGCGGGAGTGGGGGCACAGATACGCAGTATTTT.

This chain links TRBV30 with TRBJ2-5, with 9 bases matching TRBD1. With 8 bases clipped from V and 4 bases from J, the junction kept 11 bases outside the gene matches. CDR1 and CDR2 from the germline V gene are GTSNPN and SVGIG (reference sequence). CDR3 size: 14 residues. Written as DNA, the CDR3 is TGTGCCGGGGGGACAGGGAGCCTGGGAGAGACCCAGTACTTC. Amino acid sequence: CAGGTGSLGETQYF. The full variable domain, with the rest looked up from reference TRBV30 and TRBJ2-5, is SQTIHQWPATLVQPVGSPLSLECTVEGTSNPNLYWYRQAAGRGLQLLFYSVGIGQISSEVPQNLSASRPQDRQFILSSKKLLLSDSGFYLCAGGTGSLGETQYFGPGTRLLVL.

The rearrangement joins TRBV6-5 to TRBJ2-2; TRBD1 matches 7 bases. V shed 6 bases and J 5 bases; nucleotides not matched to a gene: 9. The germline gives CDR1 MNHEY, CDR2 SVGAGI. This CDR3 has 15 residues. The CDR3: CASSSPTGETGELFF. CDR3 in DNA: TGTGCCAGCAGCTCTCCTACAGGGGAGACCGGGGAGCTGTTTTTT.

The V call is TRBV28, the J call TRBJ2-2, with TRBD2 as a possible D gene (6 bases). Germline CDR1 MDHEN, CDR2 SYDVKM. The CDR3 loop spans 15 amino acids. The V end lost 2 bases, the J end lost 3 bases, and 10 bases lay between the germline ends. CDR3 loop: CASSLRGFDTGELFF. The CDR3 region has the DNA TGTGCCAGCAGTTTACGGGGGTTCGACACCGGGGAGCTGTTTTTT.

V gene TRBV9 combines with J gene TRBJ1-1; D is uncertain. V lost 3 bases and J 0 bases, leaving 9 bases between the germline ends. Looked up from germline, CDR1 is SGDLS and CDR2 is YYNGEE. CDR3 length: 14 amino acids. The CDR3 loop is CASSAAGVNTEAFF. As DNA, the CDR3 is TGTGCCAGCAGCGCCGCCGGAGTGAACACTGAAGCTTTCTTT.

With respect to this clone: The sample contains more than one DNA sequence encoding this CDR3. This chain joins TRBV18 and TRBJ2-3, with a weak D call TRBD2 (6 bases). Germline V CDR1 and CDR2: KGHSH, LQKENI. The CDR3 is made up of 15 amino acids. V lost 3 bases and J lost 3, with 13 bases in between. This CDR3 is CASSPGGTRTDTQYF. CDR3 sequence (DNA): TGTGCCAGCTCACCGGGGGGAACGAGGACAGATACGCAGTATTTT.

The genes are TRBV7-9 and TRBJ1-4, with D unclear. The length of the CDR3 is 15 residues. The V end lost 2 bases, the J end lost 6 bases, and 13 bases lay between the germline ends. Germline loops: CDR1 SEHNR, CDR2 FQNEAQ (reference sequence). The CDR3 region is CASSLWRAGDEKLFF. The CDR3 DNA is TGTGCCAGCAGCTTATGGCGGGCAGGCGATGAAAAACTGTTTTTT.

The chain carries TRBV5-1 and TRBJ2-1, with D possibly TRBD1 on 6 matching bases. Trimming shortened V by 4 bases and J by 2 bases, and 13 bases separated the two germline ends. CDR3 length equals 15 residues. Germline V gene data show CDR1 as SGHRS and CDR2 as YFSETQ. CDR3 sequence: CASSGVGAPYNEQFF. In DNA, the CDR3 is TGCGCCAGCAGCGGCGTGGGGGCTCCCTACAATGAGCAGTTCTTC.

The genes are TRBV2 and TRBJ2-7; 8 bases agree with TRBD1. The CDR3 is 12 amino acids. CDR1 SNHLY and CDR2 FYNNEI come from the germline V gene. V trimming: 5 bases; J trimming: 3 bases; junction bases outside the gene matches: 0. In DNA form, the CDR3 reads TGTGCCAGCAGTACAGGGGGCTACGAGCAGTACTTC. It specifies CASSTGGYEQYF. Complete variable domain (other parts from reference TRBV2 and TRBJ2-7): EPEVTQTPSHQVTQMGQEVILRCVPISNHLYFYWYRQILGQKVEFLVSFYNNEISEKSEIFDDQFSVERPDGSNFTLKIRSTKLEDSAMYFCASSTGGYEQYFGPGTRLTVT.

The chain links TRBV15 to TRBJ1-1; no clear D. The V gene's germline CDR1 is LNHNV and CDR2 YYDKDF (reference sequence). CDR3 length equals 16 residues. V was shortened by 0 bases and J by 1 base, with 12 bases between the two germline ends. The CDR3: CATSRDPPPGNTEAFF. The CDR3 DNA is TGTGCCACCAGCAGAGATCCCCCACCCGGGAACACTGAAGCTTTCTTT.

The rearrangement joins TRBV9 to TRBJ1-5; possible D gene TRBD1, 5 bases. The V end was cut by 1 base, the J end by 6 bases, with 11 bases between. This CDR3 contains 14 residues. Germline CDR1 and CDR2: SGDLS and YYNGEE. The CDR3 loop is CASSVTGVGQPQHF. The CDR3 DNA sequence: TGTGCCAGCAGCGTAACGGGGGTCGGTCAGCCCCAGCATTTT.

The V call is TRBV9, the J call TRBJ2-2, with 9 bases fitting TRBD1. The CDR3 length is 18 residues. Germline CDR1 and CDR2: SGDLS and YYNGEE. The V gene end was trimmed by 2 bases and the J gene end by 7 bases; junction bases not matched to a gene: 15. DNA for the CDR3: TGTGCCAGCAGCGTCGTGGGACAGGGTAATTTACGAGGCGGGGAGCTGTTTTTT. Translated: CASSVVGQGNLRGGELFF.

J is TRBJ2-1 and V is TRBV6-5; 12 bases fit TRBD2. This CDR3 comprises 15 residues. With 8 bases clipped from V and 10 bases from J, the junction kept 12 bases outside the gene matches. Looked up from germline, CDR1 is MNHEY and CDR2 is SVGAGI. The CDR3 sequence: CASSRLAGALEEQFF. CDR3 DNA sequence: TGTGCCAGCTCGCGACTAGCGGGGGCCCTGGAGGAGCAGTTCTTC.

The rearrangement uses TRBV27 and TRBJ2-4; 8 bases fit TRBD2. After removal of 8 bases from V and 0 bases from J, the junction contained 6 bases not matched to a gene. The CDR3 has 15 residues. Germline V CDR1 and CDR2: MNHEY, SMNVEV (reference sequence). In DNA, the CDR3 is TGTGCCAGCGCTTCGGGGGGGCTAGCCAAAAACATTCAGTACTTC. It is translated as CASASGGLAKNIQYF.

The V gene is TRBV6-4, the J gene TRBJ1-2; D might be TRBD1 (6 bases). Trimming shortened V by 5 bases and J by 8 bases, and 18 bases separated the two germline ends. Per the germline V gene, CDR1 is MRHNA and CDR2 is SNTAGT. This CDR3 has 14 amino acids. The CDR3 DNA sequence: TGTGCCAGCAGTAGAGGGGGGGGCCCAGAGGGCTACACCTTC. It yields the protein CASSRGGGPEGYTF.

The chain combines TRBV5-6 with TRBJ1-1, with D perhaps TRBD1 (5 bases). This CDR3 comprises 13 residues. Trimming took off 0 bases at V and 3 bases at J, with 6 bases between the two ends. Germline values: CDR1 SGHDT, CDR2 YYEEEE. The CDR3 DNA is TGTGCCAGCAGCTTGGACAGGTACACTGAAGCTTTCTTT. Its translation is CASSLDRYTEAFF.

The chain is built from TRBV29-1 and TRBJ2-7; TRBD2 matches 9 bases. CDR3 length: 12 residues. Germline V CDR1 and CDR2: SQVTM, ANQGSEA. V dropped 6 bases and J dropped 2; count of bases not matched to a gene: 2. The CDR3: CSVTSGTYEQYF. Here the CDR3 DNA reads TGCAGCGTGACTAGCGGCACCTACGAGCAGTACTTC.